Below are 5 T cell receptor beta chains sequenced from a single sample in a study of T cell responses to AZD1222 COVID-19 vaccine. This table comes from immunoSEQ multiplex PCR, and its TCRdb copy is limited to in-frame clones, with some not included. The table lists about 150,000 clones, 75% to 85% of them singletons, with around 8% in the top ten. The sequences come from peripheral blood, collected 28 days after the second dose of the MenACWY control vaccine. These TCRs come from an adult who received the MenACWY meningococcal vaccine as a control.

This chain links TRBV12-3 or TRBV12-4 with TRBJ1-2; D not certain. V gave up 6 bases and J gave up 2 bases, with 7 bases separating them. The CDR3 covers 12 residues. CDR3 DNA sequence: TGTGCCAGCAGCGTAGGGAACTATGGCTACACCTTC. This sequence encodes CASSVGNYGYTF.

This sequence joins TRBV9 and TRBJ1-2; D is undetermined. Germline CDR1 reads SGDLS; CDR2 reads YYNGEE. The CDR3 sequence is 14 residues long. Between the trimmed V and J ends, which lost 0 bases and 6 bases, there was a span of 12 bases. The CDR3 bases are TGTGCCAGCAGCGTAGTGGGCGGGAGGGATGGCTACACCTTC. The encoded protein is CASSVVGGRDGYTF.

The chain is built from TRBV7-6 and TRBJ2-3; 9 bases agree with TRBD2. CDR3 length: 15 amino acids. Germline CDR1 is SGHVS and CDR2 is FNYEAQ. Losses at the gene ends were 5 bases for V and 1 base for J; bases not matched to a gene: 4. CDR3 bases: TGTGCCAGCAGCCCTAGCGGGGACGGCACAGATACGCAGTATTTT. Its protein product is CASSPSGDGTDTQYF.

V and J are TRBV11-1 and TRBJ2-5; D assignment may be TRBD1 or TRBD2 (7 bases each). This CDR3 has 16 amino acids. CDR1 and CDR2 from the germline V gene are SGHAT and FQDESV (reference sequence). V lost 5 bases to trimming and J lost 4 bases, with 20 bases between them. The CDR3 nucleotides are TGTGCCAGCAGCCAGAGTCCTGACAGGGAGGGAGAGACCCAGTACTTC. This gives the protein CASSQSPDREGETQYF.

The CDR3: CAAGDEHTGELFF. For the CDR3, the DNA is TGTGCCGCGGGGGACGAGCACACCGGGGAGCTGTTTTTT. The chain links TRBV10-3 to TRBJ2-2; the match to TRBD2 covers 7 bases. Germline CDR1 reads ENHRY; CDR2 reads SYGVKD. This CDR3 is 13 amino acids long. V lost 11 bases, J lost 3 bases, and 6 bases stayed unmatched.